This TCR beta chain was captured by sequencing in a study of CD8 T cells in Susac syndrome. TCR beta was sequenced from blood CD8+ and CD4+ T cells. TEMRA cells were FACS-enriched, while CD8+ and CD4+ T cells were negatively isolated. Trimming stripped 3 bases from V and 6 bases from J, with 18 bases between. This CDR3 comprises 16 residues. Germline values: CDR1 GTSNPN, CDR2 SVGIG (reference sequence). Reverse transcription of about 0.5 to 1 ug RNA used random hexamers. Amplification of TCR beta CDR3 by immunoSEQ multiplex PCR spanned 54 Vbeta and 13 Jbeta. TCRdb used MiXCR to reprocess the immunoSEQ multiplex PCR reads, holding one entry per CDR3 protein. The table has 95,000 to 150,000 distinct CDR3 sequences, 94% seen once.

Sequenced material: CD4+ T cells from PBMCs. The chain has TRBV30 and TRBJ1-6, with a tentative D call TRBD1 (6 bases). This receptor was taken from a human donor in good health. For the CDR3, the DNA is TGTGCCTGGAGCGGGGGGCTGGGCCGGATTAATTCACCCCTCCACTTT. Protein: CAWSGGLGRINSPLHF.